One and the same sample provided the 9 T cell receptor beta chains below, sequenced in a study of blood T cell repertoires in COVID-19. Sequencing was performed with immunoSEQ multiplex PCR; in TCRdb, only in-frame clones are kept and a portion is missing. Of approximately 350,000 clones listed, 80% to 90% are singletons. What was sequenced was peripheral blood. The receptors originated from a woman aged 55-70 years with COVID-19, enrolled during active disease.

The V gene is TRBV7-3, the J gene TRBJ2-5; 8 bases agree with TRBD1. Germline V gene sequence: CDR1 SGHTA, CDR2 FQGTGA. This CDR3 region has 13 residues. J gave up 5 bases and V 5 bases, and 4 bases lay outside the gene matches. The CDR3 here is CASSLRTGETQYF. The CDR3 DNA is TGTGCCAGCAGCCTCAGGACAGGGGAGACCCAGTACTTC.

This clone was found once. J is TRBJ2-5 and V is TRBV27; maybe TRBD2 (5 bases). The CDR3 runs 15 residues. Germline V gene lookup returns CDR1 MNHEY and CDR2 SMNVEV (reference sequence). The germline V and J ends were trimmed by 4 bases and 5 bases, with 17 bases remaining between them. This CDR3 is CASSSPGSSAETQYF. The CDR3, as DNA: TGTGCCAGCAGTTCACCGGGATCCTCGGCGGAGACCCAGTACTTC.

The V gene is TRBV11-2, the J gene TRBJ1-5; a weak D match, TRBD1 (6 bases). This CDR3 region has 14 residues. The V and J ends lost 5 bases and 3 bases respectively, with 11 bases between them. The V gene's germline CDR1 is SGHAT and CDR2 FQNNGV. CDR3 sequence: CASSQDRINQPQHF. Written as DNA, the CDR3 is TGTGCCAGCAGCCAAGACAGGATCAATCAGCCCCAGCATTTT.

The chain combines TRBV4-3 with TRBJ1-2; TRBD1 agrees at 7 bases. Trimming cost V 4 bases and J 4 bases; bases outside gene matches: 12. CDR1 LGHNA and CDR2 YSLEER come from the germline V gene. The CDR3 has 16 amino acids. DNA for the CDR3: TGCGCCAGCAGCCCAACAACAGGAGCAGGGGGCTATGGCTACACCTTC. It codes for CASSPTTGAGGYGYTF.

The chain is built from TRBV7-2 and TRBJ1-2, with D uncertain. The germline gives CDR1 SGHTA, CDR2 FQGNSA. Trimming took 5 bases from V and 6 from J, leaving 13 bases between them. This CDR3 has 13 residues. CDR3 in amino acids: CASSPKFSDGYTF. The CDR3 coding sequence is TGTGCCAGCAGCCCCAAGTTCTCGGATGGCTACACCTTC. The full variable domain, with the rest looked up from reference TRBV7-2 and TRBJ1-2, is GAGVSQSPSNKVTEKGKDVELRCDPISGHTALYWYRQSLGQGLEFLIYFQGNSAPDKSGLPSDRFSAERTGGSVSTLTIQRTQQEDSAVYLCASSPKFSDGYTFGSGTRLTVV.

CDR3 sequence reads: CASSSFQGPLNSPLHF. CDR3 DNA sequence: TGTGCCAGCAGCTCGTTCCAGGGGCCGCTCAATTCACCCCTCCACTTT. The chain is built from TRBV7-2 and TRBJ1-6, with D possibly matching TRBD1 (6 bases). Germline lookup yields CDR1 SGHTA and CDR2 FQGNSA. CDR3 size: 16 residues. V was shortened by 4 bases and J by 7 bases, with 17 bases between the two germline ends.

The V call is TRBV19, the J call TRBJ2-7, with D perhaps TRBD2 (6 bases). Germline V CDR1 and CDR2: LNHDA, SQIVND (reference sequence). The length of the CDR3 is 13 residues. V was shortened by 9 bases and J by 2 bases, with 14 bases between the two germline ends. Written as DNA, the CDR3 is TGTGCCAGCGGGGGTATTTACACCTACGAGCAGTACTTC. Its translation is CASGGIYTYEQYF.

As DNA, the CDR3 is TGCGCCAGCAGCGGGGGACTAGCGGGGGCCGGTGATGAGCAGTTCTTC. As protein: CASSGGLAGAGDEQFF. J is TRBJ2-1 and V is TRBV5-1; 14 bases are a match to TRBD2. Unmatched junction bases numbered 8, after V lost 4 bases and J lost 8 bases. Looked up from germline, CDR1 is SGHRS and CDR2 is YFSETQ. The CDR3 length is 16 residues.

The chain employs TRBV6-4 and TRBJ1-2, with D unclear. This CDR3 is 13 amino acids long. Trimming removed 4 bases at V and 4 bases at J, with 10 bases between. Per germline, CDR1 MRHNA and CDR2 SNTAGT. This CDR3 is CASSVGEGYGYTF. CDR3 nucleotides: TGTGCCAGCAGTGTCGGGGAGGGCTATGGCTACACCTTC.